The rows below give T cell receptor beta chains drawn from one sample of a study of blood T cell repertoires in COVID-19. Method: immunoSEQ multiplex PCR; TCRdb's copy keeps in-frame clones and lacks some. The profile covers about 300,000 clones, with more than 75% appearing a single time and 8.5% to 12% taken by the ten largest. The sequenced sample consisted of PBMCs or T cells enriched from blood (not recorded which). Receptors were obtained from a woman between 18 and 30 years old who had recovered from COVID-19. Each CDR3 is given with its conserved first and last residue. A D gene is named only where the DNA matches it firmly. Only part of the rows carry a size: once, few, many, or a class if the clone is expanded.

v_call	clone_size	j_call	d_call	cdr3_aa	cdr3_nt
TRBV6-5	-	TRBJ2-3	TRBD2	CASGTSGRDTQYF	TGTGCCAGCGGGACTAGCGGGAGGGATACGCAGTATTTT
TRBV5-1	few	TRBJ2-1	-	CASSLAPSNEQFF	TGCGCCAGCAGCTTGGCCCCTTCCAATGAGCAGTTCTTC
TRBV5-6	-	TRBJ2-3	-	CASSLPVTDTQYF	TGTGCCAGCAGCTTGCCGGTCACAGATACGCAGTATTTT
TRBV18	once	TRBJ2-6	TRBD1	CASSPGQGSGANVLTF	TGTGCCAGCTCACCGGGACAGGGTTCTGGGGCCAACGTCCTGACTTTC
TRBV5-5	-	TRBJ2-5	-	CASSLTGGETQYF	TGTGCCAGCAGCTTGACAGGAGGGGAGACCCAGTACTTC
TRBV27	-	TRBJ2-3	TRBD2	CASSPGTSGLGTQYF	TGTGCCAGCAGTCCCGGGACTAGCGGGTTGGGTACGCAGTATTTT
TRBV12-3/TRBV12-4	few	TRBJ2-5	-	CASSFRGPETQYF	TGTGCCAGCAGTTTTAGGGGTCCGGAGACCCAGTACTTC
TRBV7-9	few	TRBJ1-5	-	CASSLTGGNQPQHF	TGTGCCAGCAGCTTGACAGGAGGCAATCAGCCCCAGCATTTT
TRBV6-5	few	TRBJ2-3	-	CASSRGDSLADTQYF	TGTGCCAGCAGTAGGGGGGACAGTCTCGCAGATACGCAGTATTTT
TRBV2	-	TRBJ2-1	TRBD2	CASSPFLSGSVTDEQFF	TGTGCCAGCAGTCCCTTCCTTAGCGGGAGTGTAACGGATGAGCAGTTCTTC
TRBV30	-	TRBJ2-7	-	CAWTQDEGITYEQYF	TGTGCCTGGACCCAGGACGAGGGAATTACCTACGAGCAGTACTTC
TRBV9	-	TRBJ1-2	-	CASSVDPSGSYGYTF	TGTGCCAGCAGCGTTGACCCAAGCGGGAGCTATGGCTACACCTTC
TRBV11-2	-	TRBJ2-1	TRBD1	CASSWTGISSYNEQFF	TGTGCCAGCAGTTGGACAGGGATTAGCTCCTACAATGAGCAGTTCTTC
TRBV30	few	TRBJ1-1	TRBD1	CAWSRDRGGTEAFF	TGTGCCTGGAGCCGGGACAGGGGAGGCACTGAAGCTTTCTTT
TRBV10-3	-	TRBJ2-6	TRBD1	CAISEHRQGTGANVLTF	TGTGCCATCAGTGAGCACCGACAGGGGACTGGGGCCAACGTCCTGACTTTC
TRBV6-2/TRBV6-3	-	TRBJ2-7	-	CASSLGGEQYF	TGTGCCAGCAGTTTAGGGGGCGAGCAGTACTTC
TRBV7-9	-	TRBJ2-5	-	CASSQLFGETQYF	TGTGCCAGCAGCCAGCTCTTCGGGGAGACCCAGTACTTC
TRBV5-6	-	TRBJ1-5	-	CASSLSRSFSNQPQHF	TGTGCCAGCAGCTTAAGCAGGTCTTTTAGCAATCAGCCCCAGCATTTT
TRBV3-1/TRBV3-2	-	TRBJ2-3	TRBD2	CASRPLAGGPTDTQYF	TGTGCCAGCAGACCTCTAGCGGGGGGCCCAACAGATACGCAGTATTTT
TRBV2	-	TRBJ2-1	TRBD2	CASLGLAGNEQFF	TGTGCCAGCTTGGGACTAGCGGGGAATGAGCAGTTCTTC
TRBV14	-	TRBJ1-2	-	CASSQVFTGLYGYTF	TGTGCCAGCAGCCAAGTTTTCACAGGCCTCTATGGCTACACCTTC
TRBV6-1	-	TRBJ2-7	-	CASSDMAGASYEQYF	TGTGCCAGCAGTGATATGGCAGGGGCCTCCTACGAGCAGTACTTC
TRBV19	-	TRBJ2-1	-	CASSIPGHGLHNEQFF	TGTGCCAGTAGTATCCCTGGACACGGGCTTCACAATGAGCAGTTCTTC
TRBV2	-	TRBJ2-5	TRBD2	CASSLAGGETQYF	TGTGCCAGCAGCCTAGCGGGGGGGGAGACCCAGTACTTC
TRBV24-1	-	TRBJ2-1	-	CATSASVSYNEQFF	TGTGCCACCAGTGCTAGTGTGTCCTACAATGAGCAGTTCTTC
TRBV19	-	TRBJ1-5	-	CASSIGRANQPQHF	TGTGCCAGTAGTATCGGCAGGGCTAATCAGCCCCAGCATTTT
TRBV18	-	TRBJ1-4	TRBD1	CASSPGQAAEKLFF	TGTGCCAGCTCACCCGGACAGGCCGCTGAAAAACTGTTTTTT
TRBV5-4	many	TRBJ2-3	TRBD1	CASSDLDRVVSDTQYF	TGTGCCAGCAGTGACCTCGACAGGGTAGTTTCAGATACGCAGTATTTT
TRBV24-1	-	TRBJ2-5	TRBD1	CATQDRGQQETQYF	TGTGCCACCCAGGACAGGGGGCAGCAAGAGACCCAGTACTTC
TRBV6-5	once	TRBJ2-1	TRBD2	CASSSGLALNEQFF	TGTGCCAGCAGTTCAGGACTAGCTCTGAATGAGCAGTTCTTC
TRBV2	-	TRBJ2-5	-	CASRPRATSETQYF	TGTGCCAGCAGACCCAGGGCGACATCGGAGACCCAGTACTTC
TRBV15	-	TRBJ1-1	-	CATSRSAGVTFF	TGTGCCACCAGCAGATCCGCGGGGGTAACTTTCTTT
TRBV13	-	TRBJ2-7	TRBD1	CASSLSGGLREQYF	TGTGCCAGCAGCTTATCAGGGGGCCTAAGAGAGCAGTACTTC
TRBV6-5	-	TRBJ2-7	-	CASSYSGGAAYEQYF	TGTGCCAGCAGTTACTCGGGCGGGGCCGCCTACGAGCAGTACTTC
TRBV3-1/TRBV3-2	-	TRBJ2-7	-	CASSQDLGPGQYF	TGTGCCAGCAGCCAAGATTTAGGCCCGGGGCAGTACTTC
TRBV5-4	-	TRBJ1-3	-	CASSPGGGSGNTIYF	TGTGCCAGCAGCCCGGGGGGGGGCTCTGGAAACACCATATATTTT
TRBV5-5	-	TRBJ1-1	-	CASSFSRYPVTTEAFF	TGTGCCAGCAGCTTTTCTAGATACCCCGTGACGACTGAAGCTTTCTTT
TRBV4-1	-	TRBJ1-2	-	CASSQRTVGGESGGYTF	TGCGCCAGCAGCCAGAGGACAGTAGGGGGGGAGTCCGGTGGCTACACCTTC
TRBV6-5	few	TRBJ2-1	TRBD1	CASGTGGSNEQFF	TGTGCCAGCGGGACAGGGGGTTCGAATGAGCAGTTCTTC
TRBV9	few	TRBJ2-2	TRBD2	CASSRGTSGRANTGELFF	TGTGCCAGCAGCAGAGGGACTAGCGGGAGGGCGAACACCGGGGAGCTGTTTTTT
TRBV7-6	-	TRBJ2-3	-	CASSLSQSSTDTQYF	TGTGCCAGCAGCTTAAGTCAGTCTAGCACAGATACGCAGTATTTT